The 23 T cell receptor beta chains below were found in one sample sequenced in a study of T cell responses to AZD1222 COVID-19 vaccine. Profiling relied on immunoSEQ multiplex PCR, and the TCRdb table lists in-frame clones only, not all of them. The sample carries 100,000 or so clones, roughly 89% recorded once. The starting material was peripheral blood, obtained 28 days after the second AZD1222 dose. These receptors came from an adult who received the AZD1222 COVID-19 vaccine.

The rearrangement uses TRBV3-1 (or the pseudogene TRBV3-2) and TRBJ2-7; D remains ambiguous. Germline V CDR1 and CDR2: LGHDT, YNNKEL (reference sequence). The V end lost 2 bases, the J end lost 1 base, and 6 bases lay between the germline ends. The CDR3 totals 13 residues. The DNA for the CDR3 is TGTGCCAGCAGCCAATTTAGGTCCTACGAGCAGTACTTC. The encoded protein is CASSQFRSYEQYF.

The chain is built from TRBV6-5 and TRBJ1-2, with D hard to call. Germline CDR1 and CDR2: MNHEY and SVGAGI. With 0 bases removed from V and 6 bases from J, the gap between germline ends came to 11 bases. The CDR3 loop spans 14 amino acids. The CDR3 coding sequence is TGTGCCAGCAGTTACTCCCGGGTTCTTAATGGCTACACCTTC. It yields the protein CASSYSRVLNGYTF.

This chain joins TRBV12-3 or TRBV12-4 and TRBJ2-5; D remains unclear. This CDR3 spans 13 amino acids. The V and J ends lost 2 bases and 1 base respectively, with 5 bases between them. The chain's CDR3 is CASSLSTQETQYF. The CDR3, as DNA: TGTGCCAGCAGTTTAAGCACCCAAGAGACCCAGTACTTC.

The J gene is TRBJ2-7, the V gene TRBV28; 10 bases are a match to TRBD2. The V and J ends lost 8 bases and 3 bases, in that order; junction bases with no gene match: 7. CDR1 and CDR2 (germline): MDHEN, SYDVKM. The CDR3 totals 14 residues. The CDR3 is CASPSASGSYEQYF. As DNA, the CDR3 is TGTGCCAGCCCCTCGGCTAGCGGGAGCTACGAGCAGTACTTC.

The chain couples TRBV6-5 to TRBJ1-1; D not certain. Germline V gene lookup returns CDR1 MNHEY and CDR2 SVGAGI. Trimming took 4 bases from V and 1 from J, leaving 10 bases between them. The CDR3 loop spans 14 amino acids. The CDR3 reads CASSLDGSNTEAFF. CDR3 nucleotide sequence: TGTGCCAGCAGTTTGGACGGGTCGAACACTGAAGCTTTCTTT.

This sequence joins TRBV6-5 and TRBJ2-7; D is unresolved. The CDR3 length is 13 residues. Germline V lookup: CDR1 MNHEY, CDR2 SVGAGI. V gave up 8 bases and J gave up 3 bases, with 14 bases separating them. CDR3 in DNA: TGTGCCAGCCTGAAGCTGAATGACTACGAGCAGTACTTC. It specifies CASLKLNDYEQYF.

V and J are TRBV11-1 and TRBJ2-3; 9 bases fit TRBD2. Germline V gene data show CDR1 as SGHAT and CDR2 as FQDESV (reference sequence). The ends lost 0 bases at V and 0 bases at J; junction bases unmatched: 7. The CDR3 sequence is 18 residues long. The CDR3 DNA is TGTGCCAGCAGCTTAGCGCTGGCTAGCGGGGCCAGCACAGATACGCAGTATTTT. Amino acids: CASSLALASGASTDTQYF.

The V and J genes are TRBV7-9 and TRBJ1-2; possibly TRBD1 for D (5 bases). The CDR3 has 14 amino acids. Trimming took off 4 bases at V and 4 bases at J, with 13 bases between the two ends. Germline CDR1 SEHNR, CDR2 FQNEAQ (reference sequence). CDR3 residues: CASSSPGTPYGYTF. The CDR3, as DNA: TGTGCCAGCAGCTCCCCCGGGACTCCCTATGGCTACACCTTC.

This clone was detected only a few times. CDR3 DNA sequence: TGCGCCAGCAGCTCACATTCATCAGGGGGAACTGGAAACACCATATATTTT. It specifies CASSSHSSGGTGNTIYF. V and J are TRBV5-1 and TRBJ1-3; 7 positions agree with TRBD1. Trimming at V came to 3 bases and at J to 2 bases, leaving 11 bases not matched to a gene. Germline CDR1 reads SGHRS; CDR2 reads YFSETQ. The CDR3 runs to 17 residues.

V is TRBV18 and J is TRBJ1-1; D call uncertain. Trimming cost V 3 bases and J 0 bases, with 11 bases left between them. This CDR3 is 15 amino acids long. Per germline, CDR1 KGHSH and CDR2 LQKENI. CDR3 in DNA: TGTGCCAGCTCACCTACGACATTAGTGAACACTGAAGCTTTCTTT. It yields the protein CASSPTTLVNTEAFF.

CDR3 nucleotide sequence: TGTGCCAGCAGCTTGGTCAGAGAAGAGACCCAGTACTTC. This gives the protein CASSLVREETQYF. The V call is TRBV5-4, the J call TRBJ2-5, with D unclear. CDR1 and CDR2 (germline): SGHNT, YYREEE (reference sequence). The CDR3 consists of 13 residues. Trimming pared 0 bases from V and 3 bases from J, leaving 6 bases between.

J is TRBJ2-6 and V is TRBV5-1; the D gene is possibly TRBD1 (6 bases). V lost 9 bases and J lost 2, with 15 bases in between. The CDR3 spans 15 residues. Germline CDR1 is SGHRS and CDR2 is YFSETQ. CDR3 in amino acids: CATSRGTTGANVLTF. CDR3 DNA sequence: TGCGCCACCTCGAGGGGGACAACTGGGGCCAACGTCCTGACTTTC.

This clone appeared a few times. The V call is TRBV29-1, the J call TRBJ1-1, with 12 bases lining up with TRBD1. This CDR3 comprises 11 residues. V was clipped by 7 bases and J by 8 bases; unmatched bases: 2. The germline gives CDR1 SQVTM, CDR2 ANQGSEA. For the CDR3, the DNA is TGCAGCGCGGGGACAGGGGGCGAAGCTTTCTTT. Its translation: CSAGTGGEAFF.

This clone has a single count. The genes are TRBV19 and TRBJ1-4; D gene unclear. Deletions cut 4 bases from V and 0 bases from J, with 9 bases between. The CDR3 runs 15 residues. Germline loops: CDR1 LNHDA, CDR2 SQIVND (reference sequence). The CDR3 DNA reads as TGTGCCAGTAGTAGGCAGGTGGCAACTAATGAAAAACTGTTTTTT. Translated: CASSRQVATNEKLFF.

The CDR3 coding sequence is TGTGCCAGCAGTTTATCCGGGGACGAGCAGTACTTC. The encoded protein is CASSLSGDEQYF. The chain uses TRBV27 and TRBJ2-7; the D gene is possibly TRBD2 (5 bases). The length of the CDR3 is 12 residues. From germline, CDR1 is MNHEY and CDR2 SMNVEV (reference sequence). The V end lost 0 bases, the J end lost 5 bases, and 5 bases lay between the germline ends.

V and J are TRBV7-8 and TRBJ1-2, with no clear D. The CDR3 has 12 amino acids. The V end was cut by 5 bases, the J end by 8 bases, with 12 bases between. In germline, CDR1 is SGHVS, CDR2 FQNEAQ. CDR3 nucleotide sequence: TGTGCCAGCAGCCCCAACCCGGGAGGCTACACCTTC. Residues: CASSPNPGGYTF.

The chain joins TRBV5-1 to TRBJ2-7; 7 bases fit TRBD2. Germline loops: CDR1 SGHRS, CDR2 YFSETQ. The CDR3 spans 16 residues. J lost 0 bases, V lost 1 base, and 7 bases had no gene match. DNA of the CDR3: TGCGCCAGCAGCTTGTTCCCTAGCGGCCTCTCCTACGAGCAGTACTTC. This gives the protein CASSLFPSGLSYEQYF.

The chain has TRBV6-2 or TRBV6-3 and TRBJ2-7, with TRBD2 identical over 9 bases. Germline CDR1 is MNHEY and CDR2 is SVGEGT. With V trimmed by 2 bases and J by 3 bases, 2 bases remained unmatched. The CDR3 extends over 14 amino acids. The CDR3 region is CASSYNSGSYEQYF. CDR3 in DNA: TGTGCCAGCAGTTACAATAGCGGGAGCTACGAGCAGTACTTC.

The chain uses TRBV6-5 and TRBJ1-3, with 7 bases identical to TRBD1. Germline V gene lookup returns CDR1 MNHEY and CDR2 SVGAGI. With V trimmed by 7 bases and J by 0 bases, 6 bases remained unmatched. There are 15 residues in the CDR3. This chain's CDR3 is CASTRDSYSGNTIYF. The CDR3 region has the DNA TGTGCCAGCACTAGGGACAGCTACTCTGGAAACACCATATATTTT.

This clone was observed a single time. The chain carries TRBV28 and TRBJ1-1; maybe TRBD1 (5 bases). V shed 6 bases and J shed 4 bases, with 15 bases lying between them. CDR1 and CDR2 (germline): MDHEN, SYDVKM. The CDR3 runs 14 residues. The chain's CDR3 is CASRPRGAVTEAFF. CDR3 DNA sequence: TGTGCCAGCAGGCCACGAGGGGCGGTCACTGAAGCTTTCTTT. Supplemented by reference TRBV28 and TRBJ1-1, the full variable domain reads DVKVTQSSRYLVKRTGEKVFLECVQDMDHENMFWYRQDPGLGLRLIYFSYDVKMKEKGDIPEGYSVSREKKERFSLILESASTNQTSMYLCASRPRGAVTEAFFGQGTRLTVV.

This clone has just one count. The V call is TRBV11-2, the J call TRBJ2-5; 7 positions match TRBD2. This CDR3 is built from 15 residues. Germline V lookup: CDR1 SGHAT, CDR2 FQNNGV. The ends lost 4 bases at V and 1 base at J; junction bases unmatched: 6. CDR3 bases: TGTGCCAGCAGCTCCGGGGGGACTTTCCAAGAGACCCAGTACTTC. This encodes CASSSGGTFQETQYF.

V usage is TRBV7-9 and J usage is TRBJ1-2, with unresolved D. Trimming cost V 5 bases and J 4 bases, with 8 bases left between them. The CDR3 extends over 12 amino acids. Germline values: CDR1 SEHNR, CDR2 FQNEAQ (reference sequence). The CDR3 nucleotides read TGTGCCAGCAGCACTGAGATCTATGGCTACACCTTC. It translates to CASSTEIYGYTF.

The chain combines TRBV9 with TRBJ2-1; possible D gene TRBD2, 5 bases. The germline V gene encodes CDR1 SGDLS and CDR2 YYNGEE. V lost 3 bases and J lost 7, with 17 bases in between. The CDR3 spans 15 residues. The CDR3 spells CASSAVVGKVNEQFF. The CDR3 DNA is TGTGCCAGCAGCGCAGTGGTCGGGAAGGTGAATGAGCAGTTCTTC.